The 22 T cell receptor beta chains in this list originate from one sample, sequenced in a study of shared clonotypes between healthy human individuals. Clones were read by immunoSEQ multiplex PCR, and TCRdb kept only the in-frame ones, dropping some. The data hold 550,000 to 700,000 clones, with 73% observed a single time. The sequenced material came from memory CD4+ T cells sorted from blood. Stated subset: CD45RA-negative fraction. The receptors were sampled from a woman in her 30s in good health.

This clone was observed a handful of times. V usage is TRBV28 and J usage is TRBJ2-3, with D possibly matching TRBD2 (6 bases). The CDR3 consists of 17 residues. Germline V gene sequence: CDR1 MDHEN, CDR2 SYDVKM. V dropped 2 bases and J dropped 4 bases, with 19 bases sitting between them. The CDR3: CASSLGGGPGVPDTQYF. Here the CDR3 DNA reads TGTGCCAGCAGTTTAGGTGGAGGCCCGGGGGTACCAGATACGCAGTATTTT.

This chain connects TRBV23-1 to TRBJ2-7; 8 nucleotides align to TRBD1. TRBV23-1 is given ORF status, its function remaining uncertain. The CDR3 spans 17 residues. V shed 2 bases and J 3 bases; nucleotides not matched to a gene: 12. CDR3 DNA sequence: TGCGCCAGCAGTCAACCTGACATGGACAGGGCAAACTACGAGCAGTACTTC. Its translation is CASSQPDMDRANYEQYF.

V usage is TRBV6-1 and J usage is TRBJ2-5; D is unclear. This CDR3 is built from 13 residues. Germline-derived CDR1 and CDR2 are MNHNS and SASEGT. Between the trimmed V and J ends, which lost 6 bases and 3 bases, there was a span of 11 bases. The chain's CDR3 is CASRSQAKETQYF. The CDR3 DNA is TGTGCCAGCAGGAGCCAGGCCAAAGAGACCCAGTACTTC.

The CDR3 region is CSVVSVRNYGYTF. The CDR3 nucleotides are TGCAGCGTTGTGTCAGTCCGGAACTATGGCTACACCTTC. V gene TRBV29-1 combines with J gene TRBJ1-2; D unclear. Trimming removed 4 bases from V and 2 bases from J, with 11 bases in between. The CDR3 totals 13 residues. Per the germline V gene, CDR1 is SQVTM and CDR2 is ANQGSEA. Full variable domain (missing parts from reference TRBV29-1 and TRBJ1-2): SAVISQKPSRDICQRGTSLTIQCQVDSQVTMMFWYRQQPGQSLTLIATANQGSEATYESGFVIDKFPISRPNLTFSTLTVSNMSPEDSSIYLCSVVSVRNYGYTFGSGTRLTVV.

This chain uses TRBV7-2 with TRBJ2-3; D is unresolved. Germline V CDR1 and CDR2: SGHTA, FQGNSA. The V end lost 2 bases, the J end lost 0 bases, and 9 bases lay between the germline ends. This CDR3 region has 15 residues. This CDR3 is CASSLSYGSTDTQYF. The CDR3 DNA follows: TGTGCCAGCAGCTTAAGTTATGGAAGCACAGATACGCAGTATTTT.

The genes are TRBV27 and TRBJ1-5; 11 bases are a match to TRBD1. Germline V gene lookup returns CDR1 MNHEY and CDR2 SMNVEV (reference sequence). The CDR3 extends over 17 amino acids. V trimming: 0 bases; J trimming: 6 bases; junction bases outside the gene matches: 7. CDR3 nucleotide sequence: TGTGCCAGCAGTTTATCGATCCGGGACAGGGGGAGTCAGCCCCAGCATTTT. This translates into CASSLSIRDRGSQPQHF.

This clone was seen a handful of times. The V gene is TRBV4-1, the J gene TRBJ2-1; 14 bases line up with TRBD2. This CDR3 region has 16 residues. The trim removed 4 bases at V and 3 bases at J, leaving 2 bases unmatched. Germline CDR1 MGHRA, CDR2 YSYEKL. CDR3 protein: CASSPGLAGVYNEQFF. CDR3 coding DNA: TGCGCCAGCAGCCCGGGACTAGCGGGAGTCTACAATGAGCAGTTCTTC.

The V call is TRBV7-9, the J call TRBJ1-3; no definite D call. V shed 7 bases and J shed 4 bases, with 11 bases lying between them. Germline V CDR1 and CDR2: SEHNR, FQNEAQ (reference sequence). The CDR3 runs to 13 residues. The CDR3 is CASTPNWGNTIYF. The CDR3, as DNA: TGTGCCAGCACCCCAAATTGGGGAAACACCATATATTTT.

The chain couples TRBV19 to TRBJ1-2, with TRBD1 matching over 7 bases. Germline V gene sequence: CDR1 LNHDA, CDR2 SQIVND (reference sequence). The ends lost 5 bases at V and 9 bases at J; junction bases unmatched: 9. This CDR3 region has 13 residues. CDR3 region: CASSPRKGASYTF. The CDR3 DNA reads TGTGCCAGTAGTCCACGAAAGGGGGCGAGCTACACCTTC.

The chain links TRBV6-6 to TRBJ2-1; 8 bases are a match to TRBD2. Germline V gene sequence: CDR1 MNHNY, CDR2 SVGAGI (reference sequence). With 7 bases clipped from V and 8 bases from J, the junction kept 13 bases outside the gene matches. CDR3 length: 15 amino acids. CDR3 coding DNA: TGTGCCAGCATTAAGAACGGGAGGGCCTCGGATGAGCAGTTCTTC. Protein: CASIKNGRASDEQFF.

This chain joins TRBV6-1 and TRBJ2-7; no reliable D call. Germline V gives CDR1 MNHNS, CDR2 SASEGT. This CDR3 spans 11 amino acids. V was shortened by 6 bases and J by 9 bases, with 12 bases between the two germline ends. The CDR3 nucleotides are TGTGCCAGCAGCGAAAGGTCGCTGCAGTACTTC. This sequence encodes CASSERSLQYF.

The gene calls are TRBV27 and TRBJ2-1; TRBD2 aligns across 8 bases. Germline CDR1 and CDR2: MNHEY and SMNVEV (reference sequence). The CDR3 is made up of 15 amino acids. V trimming: 3 bases; J trimming: 1 base; junction bases outside the gene matches: 2. For the CDR3, the DNA is TGTGCCAGCAGTTTCAGCGGGAGATCCTACAATGAGCAGTTCTTC. Translated: CASSFSGRSYNEQFF.

The chain couples TRBV5-4 to TRBJ1-5; D is unresolved. The CDR3 is made up of 14 amino acids. Trimming cost V 0 bases and J 3 bases, with 7 bases left between them. CDR1 is SGHNT and CDR2 is YYREEE in the germline V gene (reference sequence). CDR3 in amino acids: CASSLGGFNQPQHF. CDR3 sequence (DNA): TGTGCCAGCAGCTTGGGGGGTTTCAATCAGCCCCAGCATTTT.

The chain carries TRBV7-2 and TRBJ2-1; D is possibly TRBD2 (6 bases). CDR1 and CDR2 from the germline V gene are SGHTA and FQGNSA. There are 13 residues in the CDR3. Trimming pared 0 bases from V and 6 bases from J, leaving 6 bases between. The CDR3 here is CASSLASGNEQFF. CDR3 bases: TGTGCCAGCAGCTTAGCTAGCGGCAATGAGCAGTTCTTC.

This clone came up many times. This chain links TRBV28 with TRBJ1-2; 8 bases align to TRBD1. Germline V gives CDR1 MDHEN, CDR2 SYDVKM. Losses at the gene ends were 5 bases for V and 4 bases for J; bases not matched to a gene: 6. CDR3 length: 14 amino acids. CDR3 sequence reads: CASSRQGQIYGYTF. In nucleotides, the CDR3 is TGTGCCAGCAGTAGACAGGGGCAGATCTATGGCTACACCTTC.

The V and J genes are TRBV10-2 and TRBJ1-1, with TRBD1 matching 9 bases. The CDR3 length is 16 residues. Unmatched junction bases numbered 11, after V lost 8 bases and J lost 1 base. The germline CDR1 and CDR2 sequences are WSHSY and SAAADI. The CDR3 bases are TGCGCCAGCCGCCGGGACAGGGAAGGCTGGAACACTGAAGCTTTCTTT. Its translation: CASRRDREGWNTEAFF.

The chain combines TRBV7-9 with TRBJ2-7, with D perhaps TRBD1 or TRBD2 (5 bases each). V lost 4 bases, J lost 7 bases, and 14 bases lay in between. The germline V gene has CDR1 SEHNR and CDR2 FQNEAQ (reference sequence). The CDR3 spans 13 residues. CDR3 nucleotides: TGTGCCAGCAGCTCCGGGGACCTTACAGAGCAGTACTTC. Translation: CASSSGDLTEQYF. The full variable domain, its missing parts supplied by reference TRBV7-9 and TRBJ2-7, is DTGVSQNPRHKITKRGQNVTFRCDPISEHNRLYWYRQTLGQGPEFLTYFQNEAQLEKSRLLSDRFSAERPKGSFSTLEIQRTEQGDSAMYLCASSSGDLTEQYFGPGTRLTVT.

The chain links TRBV4-1 to TRBJ1-4, with D possibly matching TRBD1 (5 bases). Looked up from germline, CDR1 is MGHRA and CDR2 is YSYEKL. The CDR3 extends over 15 amino acids. The V end lost 1 base, the J end lost 6 bases, and 12 bases lay between the germline ends. The CDR3 nucleotides read TGCGCCAGCAGCCAAGTACGGGGGGGACATGAAAAACTGTTTTTT. It yields the protein CASSQVRGGHEKLFF.

This chain links TRBV28 with TRBJ2-1, with 9 bases identical to TRBD1. CDR3 length equals 13 residues. Per germline, CDR1 MDHEN and CDR2 SYDVKM. Trimming at V came to 8 bases and at J to 8 bases, leaving 7 bases not matched to a gene. The CDR3 sequence: CASRTGATYEQFF. The CDR3 nucleotides are TGTGCCAGCCGGACAGGGGCCACGTATGAGCAGTTCTTC.

On this clone: The same CDR3 arises from other DNA sequences in this sample as well. The chain joins TRBV14 to TRBJ2-3; TRBD2 matches 8 bases. The germline V gene has CDR1 SGHDN and CDR2 FVKESK. This CDR3 comprises 16 residues. V shed 1 base and J 2 bases; nucleotides not matched to a gene: 5. This CDR3 is CASSQGSSGSTDTQYF. CDR3 in DNA: TGTGCCAGCAGCCAAGGCTCTAGCGGGTCCACAGATACGCAGTATTTT.

V and J are TRBV11-2 and TRBJ2-2; 7 nucleotides match TRBD1. This CDR3 is built from 15 residues. The germline gives CDR1 SGHAT, CDR2 FQNNGV. The J segment lost 0 bases and the V segment lost 8 bases, leaving 6 bases of the junction unmatched. The CDR3 DNA reads as TGTGCCAGCTGCCTGACAGGGACGAACACCGGGGAGCTGTTTTTT. Translating gives CASCLTGTNTGELFF.

As to this clone: A junction end diverges from the germline sequence, so it may reflect a read error. Here the CDR3 reads CASGLAGAGAVDF. Written as DNA, the CDR3 is TGTGCCAGCGGACTAGCGGGAGCAGGAGCAGTGGATTTT. The chain is built from TRBV28 and TRBJ2-3; 13 positions match TRBD2. This CDR3 region has 13 residues. CDR1 and CDR2 from the germline V gene are MDHEN and SYDVKM.